In its sample, the clone carrying this T cell receptor beta chain was seen a few times. Its antigen remains unidentified. This record belongs to a study of beta chain features in type 1 diabetes. The study reverse transcribed the entire isolated RNA, so it sequenced expressed TCRB transcripts. The protocol was immunoSEQ multiplex PCR, while the TCRdb copy is restricted to in-frame clones and leaves out a portion. The sample has hundreds of thousands of clones; around 9.9% are singletons. Overall study findings and caveats: For patients, the naive, central memory and Treg TCRB repertoires appeared more alike than for healthy donors. Diminished insertions and augmented deletions at VDJ junctions characterized type 1 diabetes patients. Patients with Type 1 diabetes showed moderately but significantly shorter TCRB CDR3s in all four CD4+ subsets. Equally in patients and controls, shorter templates might have been favored by PCR.

The ends were cut back, 6 bases at V and 10 bases at J, with 13 bases in the middle. There are 11 residues in the CDR3. Germline values: CDR1 DFQATT, CDR2 SNEGSKA (reference sequence). The material sequenced was naive CD4+ T cells from blood. The V call is TRBV20-1, the J call TRBJ2-1; a possible D gene is TRBD2 (5 bases). The source of this sequence is a man aged 25-45 years with type 1 diabetes. DNA of the CDR3: TGCAGTGCGAAATCGCCGGGGGAGCAGTTCTTC. Amino acids: CSAKSPGEQFF.